These T cell receptor beta chains were read from a single sample in a study of T cell responses to AZD1222 COVID-19 vaccine. Profiling relied on immunoSEQ multiplex PCR, and the TCRdb table lists in-frame clones only, not all of them. Among some 100,000 clones listed, around 90% were seen once. The sequencing here drew on peripheral blood, taken 28 days after the second AZD1222 dose. Every receptor here comes from an adult who received the AZD1222 COVID-19 vaccine. Each CDR3 is given with its conserved first and last residue. The D gene is left open where the match is weak. Rows give clone size only sometimes, using once, few, many, or a class for an expanded clone.

d_call: -; v_call: TRBV4-3; j_call: TRBJ2-4; clone_size: -; cdr3_aa: CASSQDSGAKNIQYF; cdr3_nt: TGCGCCAGCAGCCAAGATTCGGGGGCCAAAAACATTCAGTACTTC
d_call: TRBD1; v_call: TRBV6-2/TRBV6-3; j_call: TRBJ2-2; clone_size: -; cdr3_aa: CASSYGTGETGELFF; cdr3_nt: TGTGCCAGCAGTTACGGGACAGGGGAGACCGGGGAGCTGTTTTTT
d_call: -; v_call: TRBV4-3; j_call: TRBJ1-1; clone_size: -; cdr3_aa: CASSQASSGGWPEAFF; cdr3_nt: TGCGCCAGCAGCCAAGCCTCATCCGGAGGTTGGCCTGAAGCTTTCTTT
d_call: TRBD2; v_call: TRBV9; j_call: TRBJ2-7; clone_size: -; cdr3_aa: CASSRASGTYEQYF; cdr3_nt: TGTGCCAGCAGTAGGGCTAGCGGAACCTACGAGCAGTACTTC
d_call: -; v_call: TRBV4-2; j_call: TRBJ2-3; clone_size: -; cdr3_aa: CASSQPDEDTQYF; cdr3_nt: TGTGCCAGCAGCCAACCGGACGAAGATACGCAGTATTTT
d_call: -; v_call: TRBV5-4; j_call: TRBJ1-2; clone_size: -; cdr3_aa: CASSPAGSRLNYGYTF; cdr3_nt: TGTGCCAGCAGCCCGGCAGGGAGCCGCCTAAACTATGGCTACACCTTC
d_call: TRBD2; v_call: TRBV7-2; j_call: TRBJ2-7; clone_size: -; cdr3_aa: CASSFPSGTYEQYF; cdr3_nt: TGTGCCAGCAGCTTCCCTAGCGGCACGTACGAGCAGTACTTC
d_call: -; v_call: TRBV7-6; j_call: TRBJ1-6; clone_size: -; cdr3_aa: CASSFERYSPLHF; cdr3_nt: TGTGCCAGCAGCTTTGAAAGGTATTCACCCCTCCACTTT
d_call: -; v_call: TRBV5-4; j_call: TRBJ2-1; clone_size: once; cdr3_aa: CASSLASGSYNEQFF; cdr3_nt: TGTGCCAGCAGCTTGGCCTCTGGCTCCTACAATGAGCAGTTCTTC
d_call: -; v_call: TRBV15; j_call: TRBJ1-1; clone_size: -; cdr3_aa: CATSRDEAQEAFF; cdr3_nt: TGTGCCACCAGCAGGGACGAGGCGCAGGAAGCTTTCTTT
d_call: TRBD2; v_call: TRBV7-3; j_call: TRBJ2-1; clone_size: -; cdr3_aa: CASSTVPRREGVNEQFF; cdr3_nt: TGTGCCAGCAGTACCGTACCTCGGCGGGAGGGGGTCAATGAGCAGTTCTTC
d_call: TRBD2; v_call: TRBV3-1/TRBV3-2; j_call: TRBJ2-3; clone_size: -; cdr3_aa: CASSFSGGARDTQYF; cdr3_nt: TGTGCCAGCAGCTTTAGCGGGGGGGCCAGAGATACGCAGTATTTT
d_call: -; v_call: TRBV6-5; j_call: TRBJ1-1; clone_size: -; cdr3_aa: CASRDSFNTEAFF; cdr3_nt: TGTGCCAGCAGGGACAGCTTTAACACTGAAGCTTTCTTT
d_call: TRBD2; v_call: TRBV6-1; j_call: TRBJ2-1; clone_size: -; cdr3_aa: CASSESLQSAGGHEQFF; cdr3_nt: TGTGCCAGCAGTGAAAGTCTTCAGTCAGCGGGAGGGCATGAGCAGTTCTTC
d_call: -; v_call: TRBV11-2; j_call: TRBJ1-1; clone_size: -; cdr3_aa: CASSRRGWTSTEAFF; cdr3_nt: TGTGCCAGCAGCCGCCGGGGGTGGACCTCGACCGAAGCTTTCTTT
d_call: -; v_call: TRBV6-2/TRBV6-3; j_call: TRBJ2-5; clone_size: -; cdr3_aa: CASSYSGRETQYF; cdr3_nt: TGTGCCAGCAGTTACTCAGGGAGAGAGACCCAGTACTTC